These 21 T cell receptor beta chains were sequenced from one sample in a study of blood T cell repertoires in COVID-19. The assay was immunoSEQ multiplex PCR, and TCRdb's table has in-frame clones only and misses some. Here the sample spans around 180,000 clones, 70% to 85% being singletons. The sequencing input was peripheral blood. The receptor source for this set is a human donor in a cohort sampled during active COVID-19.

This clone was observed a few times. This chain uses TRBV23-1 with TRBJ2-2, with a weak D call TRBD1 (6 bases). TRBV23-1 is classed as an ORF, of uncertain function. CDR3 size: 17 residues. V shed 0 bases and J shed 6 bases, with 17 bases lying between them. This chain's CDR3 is CASSQSGNRVLSGELFF. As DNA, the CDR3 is TGCGCCAGCAGTCAATCGGGGAACAGGGTTTTATCCGGGGAGCTGTTTTTT.

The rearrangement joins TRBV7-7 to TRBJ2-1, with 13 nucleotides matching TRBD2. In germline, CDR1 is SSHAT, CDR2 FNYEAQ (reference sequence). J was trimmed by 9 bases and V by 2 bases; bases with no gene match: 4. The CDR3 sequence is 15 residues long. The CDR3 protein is CASSLTSGGAGEQFF. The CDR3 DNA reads TGTGCCAGCAGCTTAACTAGCGGGGGGGCCGGTGAGCAGTTCTTC.

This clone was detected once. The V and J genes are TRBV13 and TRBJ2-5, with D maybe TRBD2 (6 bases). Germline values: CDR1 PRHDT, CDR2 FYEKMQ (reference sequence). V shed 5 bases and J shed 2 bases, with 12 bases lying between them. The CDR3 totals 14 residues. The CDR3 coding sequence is TGTGCCAGCAGCAAACCGGGACTTCAAGAGACCCAGTACTTC. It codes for CASSKPGLQETQYF.

The CDR3 nucleotides read TGTGCCAGCAGTGAATTGGGACAGCGGAATGAAAAACTGTTTTTT. Amino acids: CASSELGQRNEKLFF. The chain carries TRBV6-1 and TRBJ1-4; 7 bases are a match to TRBD1. The J segment lost 5 bases and the V segment lost 2 bases, leaving 5 bases of the junction unmatched. This CDR3 spans 15 amino acids. CDR1 is MNHNS and CDR2 is SASEGT in the germline V gene.

Here the CDR3 DNA reads TGCGCCACCAGGCAGGGGTTAAACACTGAAGCTTTCTTT. It encodes CATRQGLNTEAFF. This chain connects TRBV5-1 to TRBJ1-1; tentative D call: TRBD1 (6 bases). Germline loops: CDR1 SGHRS, CDR2 YFSETQ. The germline V and J ends were trimmed by 9 bases and 2 bases, with 14 bases remaining between them. This CDR3 contains 13 residues.

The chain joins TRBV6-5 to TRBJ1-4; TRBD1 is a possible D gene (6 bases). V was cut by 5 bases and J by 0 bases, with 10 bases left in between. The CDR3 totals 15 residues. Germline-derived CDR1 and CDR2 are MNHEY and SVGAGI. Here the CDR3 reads CASSRDTATNEKLFF. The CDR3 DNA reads TGTGCCAGCAGTCGGGACACAGCAACTAATGAAAAACTGTTTTTT.

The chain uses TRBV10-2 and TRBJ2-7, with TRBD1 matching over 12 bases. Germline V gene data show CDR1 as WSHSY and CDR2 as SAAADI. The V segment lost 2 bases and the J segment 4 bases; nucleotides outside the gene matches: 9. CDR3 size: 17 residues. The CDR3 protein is CASSENLGGQGAYEQYF. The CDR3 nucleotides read TGCGCCAGCAGTGAGAATTTAGGGGGACAGGGGGCTTACGAGCAGTACTTC.

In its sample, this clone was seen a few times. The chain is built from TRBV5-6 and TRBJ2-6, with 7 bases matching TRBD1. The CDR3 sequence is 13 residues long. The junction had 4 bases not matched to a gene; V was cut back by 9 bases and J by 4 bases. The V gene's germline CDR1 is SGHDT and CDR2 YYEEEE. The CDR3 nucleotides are TGTGCCACGACAGGGTCGGGGGCCAACGTCCTGACTTTC. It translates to CATTGSGANVLTF.

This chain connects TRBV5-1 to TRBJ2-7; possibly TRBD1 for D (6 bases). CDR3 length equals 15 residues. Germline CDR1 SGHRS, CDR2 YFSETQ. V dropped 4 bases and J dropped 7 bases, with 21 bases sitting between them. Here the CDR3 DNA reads TGCGCCAGCAGCCTTGACAGGCCCAGAAATGGTGAGCAGTACTTC. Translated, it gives CASSLDRPRNGEQYF.

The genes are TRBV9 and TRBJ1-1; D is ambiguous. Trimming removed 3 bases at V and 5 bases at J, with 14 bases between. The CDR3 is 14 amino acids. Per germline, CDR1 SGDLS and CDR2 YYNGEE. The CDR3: CASSDSFVSTEAFF. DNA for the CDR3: TGTGCCAGCAGCGACAGTTTCGTGTCGACTGAAGCTTTCTTT. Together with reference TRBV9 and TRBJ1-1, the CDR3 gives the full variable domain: DSGVTQTPKHLITATGQRVTLRCSPRSGDLSVYWYQQSLDQGLQFLIQYYNGEERAKGNILERFSAQQFPDLHSELNLSSLELGDSALYFCASSDSFVSTEAFFGQGTRLTVV.

CDR3 amino acids: CASSGRTSGGPTDTQYF. The CDR3 DNA is TGTGCCAGCAGTGGCCGGACTAGCGGGGGCCCCACAGATACGCAGTATTTT. The V gene is TRBV2, the J gene TRBJ2-3; 13 bases line up with TRBD2. Germline CDR1 reads SNHLY; CDR2 reads FYNNEI. This CDR3 has 17 amino acids. Trimming cost V 4 bases and J 2 bases; bases outside gene matches: 6.

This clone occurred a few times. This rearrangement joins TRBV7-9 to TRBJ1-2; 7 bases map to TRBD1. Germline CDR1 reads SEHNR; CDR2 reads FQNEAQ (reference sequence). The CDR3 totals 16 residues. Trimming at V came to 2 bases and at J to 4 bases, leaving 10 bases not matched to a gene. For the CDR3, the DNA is TGTGCCAGCAGCTTAACCCCTCCTGACAGGGCCTATGGCTACACCTTC. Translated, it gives CASSLTPPDRAYGYTF. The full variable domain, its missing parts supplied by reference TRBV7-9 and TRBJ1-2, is DTGVSQNPRHKITKRGQNVTFRCDPISEHNRLYWYRQTLGQGPEFLTYFQNEAQLEKSRLLSDRFSAERPKGSFSTLEIQRTEQGDSAMYLCASSLTPPDRAYGYTFGSGTRLTVV.

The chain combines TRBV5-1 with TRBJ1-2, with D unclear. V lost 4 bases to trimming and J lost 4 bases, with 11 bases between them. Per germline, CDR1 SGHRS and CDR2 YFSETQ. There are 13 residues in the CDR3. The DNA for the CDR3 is TGCGCCAGCAGCGAGGCCCCGTCCTATGGCTACACCTTC. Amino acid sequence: CASSEAPSYGYTF.

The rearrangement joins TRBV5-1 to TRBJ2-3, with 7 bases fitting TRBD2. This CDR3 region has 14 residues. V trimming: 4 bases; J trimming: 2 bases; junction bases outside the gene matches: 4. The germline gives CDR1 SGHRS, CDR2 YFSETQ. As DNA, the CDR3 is TGCGCCAGCAGCCCGGGGACTACCACAGATACGCAGTATTTT. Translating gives CASSPGTTTDTQYF.

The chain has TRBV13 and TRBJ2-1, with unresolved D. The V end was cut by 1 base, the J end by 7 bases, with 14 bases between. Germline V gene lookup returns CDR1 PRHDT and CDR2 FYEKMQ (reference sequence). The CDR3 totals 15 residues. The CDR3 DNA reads TGTGCCAGCAGCTTAGTTGGGCTAACCTTTAATGAGCAGTTCTTC. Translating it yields CASSLVGLTFNEQFF.

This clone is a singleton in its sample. The CDR3 nucleotides read TGTGCCAGCAGCCCCCATGGGAGTCCGGCCACTGAAGCTTTCTTT. It translates to CASSPHGSPATEAFF. The V call is TRBV3-1 (or the pseudogene TRBV3-2), the J call TRBJ1-1; D not resolved. Germline V gene data show CDR1 as LGHDT and CDR2 as YNNKEL (reference sequence). The CDR3 sequence is 15 residues long. The V end was cut by 4 bases, the J end by 4 bases, with 16 bases between.

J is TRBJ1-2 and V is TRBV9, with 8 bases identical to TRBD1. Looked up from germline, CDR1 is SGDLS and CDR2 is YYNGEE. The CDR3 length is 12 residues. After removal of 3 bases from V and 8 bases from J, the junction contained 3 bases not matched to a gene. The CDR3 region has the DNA TGTGCCAGCAGCGGGACAGGGCTCGGCTACACCTTC. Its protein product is CASSGTGLGYTF.

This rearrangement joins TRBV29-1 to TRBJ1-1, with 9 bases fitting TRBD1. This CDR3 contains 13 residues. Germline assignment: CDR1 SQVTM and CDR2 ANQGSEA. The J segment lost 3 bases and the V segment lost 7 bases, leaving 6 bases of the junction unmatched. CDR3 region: CSAQTGGYTEAFF. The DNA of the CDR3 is TGCAGCGCTCAGACAGGGGGATACACTGAAGCTTTCTTT.

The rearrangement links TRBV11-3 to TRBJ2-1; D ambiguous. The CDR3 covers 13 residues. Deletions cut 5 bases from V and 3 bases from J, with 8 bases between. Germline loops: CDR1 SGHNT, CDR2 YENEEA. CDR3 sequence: CASSASSYNEQFF. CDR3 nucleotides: TGTGCCAGCAGCGCGAGTAGCTACAATGAGCAGTTCTTC.

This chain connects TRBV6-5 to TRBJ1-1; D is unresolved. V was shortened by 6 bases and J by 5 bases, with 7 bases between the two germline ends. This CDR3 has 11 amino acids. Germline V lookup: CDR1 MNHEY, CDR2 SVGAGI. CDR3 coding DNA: TGTGCCAGCAGGGGAGGAACTGAAGCTTTCTTT. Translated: CASRGGTEAFF.

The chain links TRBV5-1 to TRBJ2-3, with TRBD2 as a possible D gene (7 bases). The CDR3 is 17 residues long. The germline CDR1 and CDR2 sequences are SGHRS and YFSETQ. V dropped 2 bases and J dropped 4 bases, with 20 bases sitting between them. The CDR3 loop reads CASSFNKGGAGADTQYF. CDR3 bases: TGCGCCAGCAGCTTTAACAAGGGGGGGGCTGGAGCAGATACGCAGTATTTT.